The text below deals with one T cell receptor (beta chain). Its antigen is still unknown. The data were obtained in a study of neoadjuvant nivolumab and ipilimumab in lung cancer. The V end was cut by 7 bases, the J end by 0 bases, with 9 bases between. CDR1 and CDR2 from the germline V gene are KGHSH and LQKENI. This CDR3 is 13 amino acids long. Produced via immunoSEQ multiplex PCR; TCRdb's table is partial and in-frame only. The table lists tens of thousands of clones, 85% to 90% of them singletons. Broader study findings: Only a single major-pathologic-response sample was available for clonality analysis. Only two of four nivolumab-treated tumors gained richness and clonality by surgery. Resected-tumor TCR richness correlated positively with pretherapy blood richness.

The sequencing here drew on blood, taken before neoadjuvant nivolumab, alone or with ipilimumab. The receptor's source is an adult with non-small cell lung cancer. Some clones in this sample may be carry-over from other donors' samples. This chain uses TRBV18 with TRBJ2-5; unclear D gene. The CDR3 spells CASFRSYQETQYF. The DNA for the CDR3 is TGTGCCAGCTTTAGGTCTTACCAAGAGACCCAGTACTTC.